The rows below give T cell receptor beta chains drawn from one sample of a study of T cell responses to AZD1222 COVID-19 vaccine. The method was immunoSEQ multiplex PCR; TCRdb's version includes in-frame clones alone and lacks a portion of them. The repertoire holds fewer than 90,000 clones, with around 83% as singletons. The sequences come from peripheral blood, collected 28 days after the second AZD1222 dose. All receptors come from an adult who received the AZD1222 COVID-19 vaccine. CDR3s leave out the opening cysteine and the closing phenylalanine or tryptophan. The order of the fields is V gene, clone size, CDR3 protein. For some rows the clone size is stated as once, few or many, or as a class when expanded; others skip it.

v_gene: TRBV20-1; abundance: NA; CDR3aa: SAQMVELF
v_gene: TRBV5-4; abundance: NA; CDR3aa: ASSLDRDYGYT
v_gene: TRBV7-2; abundance: NA; CDR3aa: ASRPRGWTNTEAF
v_gene: TRBV7-2; abundance: NA; CDR3aa: ASSRDLVIYEQY
v_gene: TRBV3-1/TRBV3-2; abundance: NA; CDR3aa: ASSQAGVDTQY
v_gene: TRBV27; abundance: NA; CDR3aa: ASSLGGISTEAF
v_gene: TRBV19; abundance: NA; CDR3aa: ASSIGRGLNQPQH
v_gene: TRBV6-5; abundance: NA; CDR3aa: ASSYSGQGTGEKLF
v_gene: TRBV9; abundance: NA; CDR3aa: ASSVDPDSKGAKNIQY
v_gene: TRBV5-4; abundance: NA; CDR3aa: ASSFEGLNYGYT
v_gene: TRBV18; abundance: NA; CDR3aa: ASSRDRGNQPQH
v_gene: TRBV5-1; abundance: NA; CDR3aa: ASSWGLAGFTDTQY
v_gene: TRBV27; abundance: NA; CDR3aa: ASSTSGGNEQF
v_gene: TRBV6-5; abundance: NA; CDR3aa: ASRTDLTDTQY
v_gene: TRBV27; abundance: NA; CDR3aa: ASSLFQDSYEQY
v_gene: TRBV18; abundance: NA; CDR3aa: ASSPPGLDTQY
v_gene: TRBV19; abundance: NA; CDR3aa: ASKEGGTEAF
v_gene: TRBV27; abundance: NA; CDR3aa: ASNDGNGPYNEQF
v_gene: TRBV19; abundance: NA; CDR3aa: ASGGLAGSGQETQY
v_gene: TRBV4-2; abundance: NA; CDR3aa: ASSQDPSGGADTQY
v_gene: TRBV7-3; abundance: NA; CDR3aa: ASSSGATDTQY
v_gene: TRBV3-1/TRBV3-2; abundance: once; CDR3aa: ASSQVDRTQY
v_gene: TRBV28; abundance: NA; CDR3aa: ASTLGGAPYEQY
v_gene: TRBV24-1; abundance: NA; CDR3aa: ATREDRDNTGELF
v_gene: TRBV5-4; abundance: NA; CDR3aa: ASSLDLSSYNEQF
v_gene: TRBV5-5; abundance: NA; CDR3aa: ASGRGGETQY